This T cell receptor (beta chain) was sequenced during a study of blood T cell repertoires in COVID-19. Overall study: The samples span acute and convalescent COVID-19 from the United States, Italy and Spain. PBMCs, B-cell-depleted T cells, or T cells were the source of the cDNA or gDNA that made up the material.

Original analysis: Nucleated cell counts were estimated from reference gene primer amplification. The assay was immunoSEQ multiplex PCR, and TCRdb's table has in-frame clones only and misses some. V and J calls and clone size are given by that table; D and trimming were obtained from the DNA. The sample includes 210,000 or so clones, 80% to 90% of them seen just once. The length of the CDR3 is 14 residues. From germline, CDR1 is MNHEY and CDR2 SVGAGI. Trimming took off 4 bases at V and 6 bases at J, with 15 bases between the two ends. The rearrangement links TRBV6-5 to TRBJ2-5; weak D call: TRBD2 (7 bases). The clonotype originates from a man aged 50 or older with acute or convalescent COVID-19. Material for sequencing was peripheral blood. In DNA form, the CDR3 reads TGTGCCAGCAGTTCAACCGGGGGGCCCAAGACCCAGTACTTC. It is translated as CASSSTGGPKTQYF.